The present TCR beta chain was sequenced within a study of cytomegalovirus exposure and HLA in healthy donors. Study results and caveats: In a later analysis, V- and J-gene trimming of beta chains associated with a DCLRE1C missense variant, replicated independently. Apart from CMV serostatus, no immune exposure information was available. In a later analysis, parvovirus B19, influenza, CMV and Epstein-Barr virus appeared linked to several top co-occurrence clusters.

PCR used 60 Vbeta primers and 13 Jbeta primers. TCRdb keeps only in-frame clones here, not all; method: immunoSEQ multiplex PCR. The repertoire holds about 76,000 clones, roughly 79% seen once, with 1.9% in the top ten. The CDR3 has 16 amino acids. V lost 1 base, J lost 5 bases, and 7 bases stayed unmatched. Germline values: CDR1 SGHVS, CDR2 FNYEAQ. In the case of this clone: Its antigen remains unknown.

Sequenced input: PBMCs. The chain combines TRBV7-6 with TRBJ2-5; 10 bases fit TRBD2. This TCR came from a woman aged 25 to 39 in good health and CMV-seronegative. The CDR3 region is CASSLGLAGYRETQYF. In DNA form, the CDR3 reads TGTGCCAGCAGCTTAGGACTAGCGGGTTATCGGGAGACCCAGTACTTC.